The clone carrying this T cell receptor (beta chain) was observed a single time. TCRdb's copy holds only in-frame clones and misses some; the assay was immunoSEQ multiplex PCR. The table has more than 250,000 clones, 80% to 90% seen once. These data originate in a study of blood T cell repertoires in COVID-19. Study in general: Material from acute and convalescent COVID-19 was sourced from the United States, Italy and Spain. T cells, B-cell-depleted T cells, or PBMCs supplied cDNA or gDNA.

Sample: peripheral blood. The receptor was isolated from a man between 18 and 35 years old who had recovered from COVID-19.

CDR3 loop: CATSTGRLTEAFF. DNA for the CDR3: TGTGCCACCAGCACTGGGAGGTTGACTGAAGCTTTCTTT. J is TRBJ1-1 and V is TRBV15; D call uncertain. This CDR3 has 13 residues. Trimming stripped 4 bases from V and 5 bases from J, with 11 bases between. The germline V gene encodes CDR1 LNHNV and CDR2 YYDKDF (reference sequence).